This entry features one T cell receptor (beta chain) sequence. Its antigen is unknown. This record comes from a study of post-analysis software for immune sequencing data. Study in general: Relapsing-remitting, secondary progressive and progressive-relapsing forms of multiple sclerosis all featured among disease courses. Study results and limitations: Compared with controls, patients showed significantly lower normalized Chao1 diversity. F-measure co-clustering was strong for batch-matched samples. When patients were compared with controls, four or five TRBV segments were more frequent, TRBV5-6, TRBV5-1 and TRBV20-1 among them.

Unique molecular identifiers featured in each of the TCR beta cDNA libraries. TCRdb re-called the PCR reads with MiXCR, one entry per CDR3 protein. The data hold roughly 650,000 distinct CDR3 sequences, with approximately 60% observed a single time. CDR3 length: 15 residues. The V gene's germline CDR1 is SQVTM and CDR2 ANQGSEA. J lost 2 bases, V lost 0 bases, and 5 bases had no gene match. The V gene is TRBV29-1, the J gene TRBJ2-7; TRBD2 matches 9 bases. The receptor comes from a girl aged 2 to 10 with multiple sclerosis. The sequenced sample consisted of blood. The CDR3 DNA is TGCAGCGTTGAAGATGGCGGGGGGGCCCCCTACGAGCAGTACTTC. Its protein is CSVEDGGGAPYEQYF.